This is a list of T cell receptor beta chains from one sample in a study of cytomegalovirus exposure and HLA in healthy donors. The assay was immunoSEQ multiplex PCR, and TCRdb's table has in-frame clones only and misses some. Of about 140,000 clones in the sample, about 75% were seen once. Material: PBMCs. These receptors were obtained from a man between 18 and 29 years old in good health and CMV-seropositive. The CDR3 runs from the conserved cysteine through the conserved F or W. Each record gives: V gene, clone size, J gene, D gene, CDR3 DNA, CDR3 protein. D genes are given only for firm matches. Size values are once, few and many counts, or a class for expanded clones, and some rows have none.

>TRBV9|NA|TRBJ2-4|NA
TGTGCCAGCAGCCGGGGAGGGGGGAAAAACATTCAGTACTTC
CASSRGGGKNIQYF
>TRBV6-1|few|TRBJ2-5|TRBD2
TGTGCCAGCAGTGAACATAGCGGGGACCAAGAGACCCAGTACTTC
CASSEHSGDQETQYF
>TRBV6-5|NA|TRBJ2-7|TRBD2
TGTGCCAGCAGTTACGAAGCGGGAGGGCGAGAGCAGTACTTC
CASSYEAGGREQYF
>TRBV7-2|NA|TRBJ1-1|NA
TGTGCCAGCAGCTCCCAGTACCAGGGGTTGGGCACTGAAGCTTTCTTT
CASSSQYQGLGTEAFF
>TRBV5-4|NA|TRBJ2-2|NA
TGTGCCAGCAGCTTGTTAGTGGGCGAGGAGCTGTTTTTT
CASSLLVGEELFF
>TRBV5-1|once|TRBJ2-3|TRBD2
TGCGCCAGCAGCTTGGTATTGTGGGAGGGTGCAGATACGCAGTATTTT
CASSLVLWEGADTQYF
>TRBV7-9|NA|TRBJ2-1|TRBD1
TGTGCCAGCAGCTTAAGGGACAGAGGGGACAATGAGCAGTTCTTC
CASSLRDRGDNEQFF
>TRBV6-1|NA|TRBJ2-1|TRBD2
TGTGCCAGCAGTGAACTAGCGGGCAATGAGCAGTTCTTC
CASSELAGNEQFF
>TRBV2|NA|TRBJ2-2|TRBD1
TGTGCCAGCAGCCCCGGACAGGGAAGGACCGGGGAGCTGTTTTTT
CASSPGQGRTGELFF
>TRBV4-1|NA|TRBJ2-2|TRBD2
TGCGCCAGCAGCCAAGTCCGTAGCGGGAGAGCCCCGAACGGGGAGCTGTTTTTT
CASSQVRSGRAPNGELFF
>TRBV4-1|NA|TRBJ2-2|NA
TGCGCCAGCACCCCCGGCACAGGGAAAACCGGGGAGCTGTTTTTT
CASTPGTGKTGELFF
>TRBV28|NA|TRBJ1-3|NA
TGTGCCAGCAGCTGGGGGACTTTCTCTGGAAACACCATATATTTT
CASSWGTFSGNTIYF
>TRBV5-6|NA|TRBJ1-1|NA
TGTGCCAGCAGCCAGGCTGTTTACACTGAAGCTTTCTTT
CASSQAVYTEAFF
>TRBV4-2|NA|TRBJ2-7|TRBD2
TGTGCCAGCAGCCAAGTAATCACTAGCGGCAGTTACGAGCAGTACTTC
CASSQVITSGSYEQYF
>TRBV7-9|NA|TRBJ1-2|NA
TGTGCCAGCAGCTTAGTGGAAGGGAGGGCCTATGGCTACACCTTC
CASSLVEGRAYGYTF
>TRBV5-4|few|TRBJ1-1|TRBD1
TGTGCCAGCAGCCCAAACCAGGGGGGTAACACTGAAGCTTTCTTT
CASSPNQGGNTEAFF
>TRBV18|NA|TRBJ1-1|NA
TGTGCCAGCTCACCAGACAGTTACACTGAAGCTTTCTTT
CASSPDSYTEAFF
>TRBV29-1|NA|TRBJ2-1|TRBD2
TGCAGCGTTGATCGGCTAGCGGGTAGTGAGCAGTTCTTC
CSVDRLAGSEQFF
>TRBV5-3|NA|TRBJ2-5|NA
TGTGCCAGAAGCGGGGGCCCCTGGTGGGGAGAAGAGACCCAGTACTTC
CARSGGPWWGEETQYF
>TRBV30|NA|TRBJ2-3|TRBD2
TGTGCCTGGATGGCGCTACCGGGAGGAGCAGATACGCAGTATTTT
CAWMALPGGADTQYF
>TRBV2|NA|TRBJ2-7|NA
TGTGCCAGCGGGGACGGGGGATACGAGCAGTACTTC
CASGDGGYEQYF
>TRBV2|once|TRBJ2-5|TRBD1
TGTGCCAGCAGGAGGAGGACAGGGACTTTGGAGACCCAGTACTTC
CASRRRTGTLETQYF
>TRBV7-8|NA|TRBJ2-5|NA
TGTGCCAGCAGCTTAGAAGGGGTACGACAAGAGACCCAGTACTTC
CASSLEGVRQETQYF
>TRBV29-1|NA|TRBJ1-1|NA
TGCAGCGGCGGGGACACTGAAGCTTTCTTT
CSGGDTEAFF
>TRBV27|few|TRBJ2-7|TRBD2
TGTGCCAGCAGTTTTGAGCGGGGGTACGAGCAGTACTTC
CASSFERGYEQYF
>TRBV6-4|NA|TRBJ2-1|TRBD2
TGTGCCAGCAGTGACTCAGCGGGAGGGCACAATGAGCAGTTCTTC
CASSDSAGGHNEQFF
>TRBV7-3|NA|TRBJ2-5|NA
TGTGCCAGCAGTCCGAGCGGCCTTACCCAAGAGACCCAGTACTTC
CASSPSGLTQETQYF